One and the same sample provided the 13 T cell receptor beta chains below, sequenced in a study of early T cells in non-severe SARS-CoV-2 infection (dated by TCRdb to about 2021). Preparation of the library involved 5' RACE. Instrument used: NextSeq 500. TCRdb trimmed the raw reads at Q25, called clones with MiXCR and kept productive beta chains. Entries that share a CDR3 protein sequence are merged under the most common genes and DNA. The sample table holds tens of thousands of distinct CDR3 sequences, of which around 9.3% were seen once. The ten largest clonotypes hold roughly 4.7% of the sample. The sample consisted of whole blood. The receptors shown here come from an adult who was a healthcare worker with PCR-confirmed SARS-CoV-2 infection or an uninfected control (not recorded which).

The chain uses TRBV29-1 and TRBJ2-1; tentatively, D is TRBD2 (6 bases). The germline V gene has CDR1 SQVTM and CDR2 ANQGSEA. The CDR3 spans 13 residues. Trimming took off 1 base at V and 7 bases at J, with 11 bases between the two ends. The CDR3 spells CSVEGGGNNEQFF. The CDR3, as DNA: TGCAGCGTTGAAGGGGGCGGGAATAATGAGCAGTTCTTC.

This clonotype has a handful of counts. The V gene is TRBV24-1, the J gene TRBJ2-3; D is tentatively TRBD1 or TRBD2 (5 bases each). Germline lookup yields CDR1 KGHDR and CDR2 SFDVKD. Trimming took 5 bases from V and 1 from J, leaving 12 bases between them. The CDR3 extends over 15 amino acids. The CDR3 sequence: CATSASGTGTDTQYF. In DNA form, the CDR3 reads TGTGCCACCAGTGCCTCCGGGACGGGCACAGATACGCAGTATTTT.

The chain uses TRBV20-1 and TRBJ1-1; D gene unclear. Trimming took 2 bases from V and 3 from J, leaving 10 bases between them. Germline loops: CDR1 DFQATT, CDR2 SNEGSKA (reference sequence). This CDR3 is 13 amino acids long. CDR3 sequence reads: CSARQPRDTEAFF. Written as DNA, the CDR3 is TGCAGTGCTAGACAACCTAGGGACACTGAAGCTTTCTTT.

This clonotype was picked up many times. This chain links TRBV30 with TRBJ2-1, with D hard to call. The germline V and J ends were trimmed by 4 bases and 1 base, with 11 bases remaining between them. Germline CDR1 is GTSNPN and CDR2 is SVGIG (reference sequence). The CDR3 is 14 amino acids. The CDR3 DNA reads as TGTGCCTGGACACACCCAGAGTCCTACAATGAGCAGTTCTTC. It is translated as CAWTHPESYNEQFF.

This clonotype was counted only a few times. CDR3 in DNA: TGTGCCAGCAGCCAAGATCGGACGGCGAACACCGGGGAGCTGTTTTTT. This codes for CASSQDRTANTGELFF. The gene calls are TRBV14 and TRBJ2-2; no reliable D call. The V end lost 0 bases, the J end lost 0 bases, and 8 bases lay between the germline ends. CDR1 is SGHDN, CDR2 FVKESK, per germline. This CDR3 has 16 residues.

The rearrangement uses TRBV7-6 and TRBJ2-7; D possibly corresponds to TRBD2 (5 bases). V shed 3 bases and J shed 6 bases, with 12 bases lying between them. Germline lookup yields CDR1 SGHVS and CDR2 FNYEAQ. There are 13 residues in the CDR3. The CDR3 spells CASSFQLGSEQYF. The CDR3 bases are TGTGCCAGCAGCTTCCAACTAGGAAGCGAGCAGTACTTC.

The gene calls are TRBV4-3 and TRBJ2-1, with D perhaps TRBD1 or TRBD2 (5 bases each). Germline values: CDR1 LGHNA, CDR2 YSLEER. V was cut by 6 bases and J by 1 base, with 19 bases left in between. The CDR3 runs to 17 residues. CDR3 sequence reads: CASSPFSWGSSYNEQFF. For the CDR3, the DNA is TGCGCCAGCAGTCCCTTCAGCTGGGGGAGTTCCTACAATGAGCAGTTCTTC.

This clonotype occurred many times. J is TRBJ2-1 and V is TRBV7-2, with 13 bases matching TRBD2. The CDR3 sequence is 16 residues long. V lost 1 base and J lost 7; bases outside the gene matches: 4. CDR1 is SGHTA and CDR2 is FQGNSA in the germline V gene. CDR3 protein: CASSLVGLAGVNEQFF. CDR3 nucleotides: TGTGCCAGCAGCTTAGTTGGACTAGCGGGGGTAAATGAGCAGTTCTTC.

The chain recombines TRBV5-1 with TRBJ2-7; D is unresolved. Germline V gives CDR1 SGHRS, CDR2 YFSETQ. V shed 1 base and J shed 3 bases, with 8 bases lying between them. This CDR3 comprises 13 residues. The DNA of the CDR3 is TGCGCCAGCAGCTTGACAACAAGCTACGAGCAGTACTTC. Protein product: CASSLTTSYEQYF.

There are a few counts of this clonotype. The chain combines TRBV10-3 with TRBJ2-2; TRBD1 agrees at 7 bases. The CDR3 has 14 amino acids. CDR1 is ENHRY, CDR2 SYGVKD, per germline. V dropped 7 bases and J dropped 5; count of bases not matched to a gene: 7. CDR3 nucleotide sequence: TGTGCCATCACCCGGGACAGTTGGACCGGGGAGCTGTTTTTT. As protein: CAITRDSWTGELFF.

The rearrangement uses TRBV20-1 and TRBJ1-2, with D hard to call. In germline, CDR1 is DFQATT, CDR2 SNEGSKA (reference sequence). V was cut by 0 bases and J by 3 bases, with 8 bases left in between. The CDR3 length is 13 residues. The CDR3 bases are TGCAGTGCTAGAGATAGCGGATACTATGGCTACACCTTC. Translation gives CSARDSGYYGYTF.

This clonotype came up many times. V is TRBV18 and J is TRBJ1-2; D is uncertain. CDR3 length: 14 residues. The V end lost 0 bases, the J end lost 8 bases, and 13 bases lay between the germline ends. The germline CDR1 and CDR2 sequences are KGHSH and LQKENI. The CDR3 spells CASSPPVVEQGYTF. CDR3 DNA sequence: TGTGCCAGCTCACCACCGGTGGTCGAACAAGGCTACACCTTC. The full variable domain, its missing parts supplied by reference TRBV18 and TRBJ1-2, is NAGVMQNPRHLVRRRGQEARLRCSPMKGHSHVYWYRQLPEEGLKFMVYLQKENIIDESGMPKERFSAEFPKEGPSILRIQQVVRGDSAAYFCASSPPVVEQGYTFGSGTRLTVV.

This clonotype showed up just a few times. J is TRBJ2-7 and V is TRBV7-9; D is unresolved. Germline V gene data show CDR1 as SEHNR and CDR2 as FQNEAQ (reference sequence). The CDR3 spans 13 residues. The ends were cut back, 5 bases at V and 1 base at J, with 9 bases in the middle. CDR3 region: CASSPRLSYEQYF. DNA of the CDR3: TGTGCCAGCAGCCCTCGGTTATCCTACGAGCAGTACTTC.